This TCR beta chain was sequenced in a study of cytomegalovirus exposure and HLA in healthy donors. The study's findings and limits: The classifier, whose performance was assessed in both the original and validation cohorts, reportedly diagnosed cytomegalovirus status with high specificity and sensitivity. The number of N-insertions in an Asian-associated ancestry cluster was reportedly below the roughly 670-donor mean in a later analysis. Sequencing likely caused a cluster of highly shared sequence variants.

The ends lost 2 bases at V and 3 bases at J; junction bases unmatched: 7. From germline, CDR1 is GTSNPN and CDR2 SVGIG (reference sequence). This CDR3 has 16 amino acids. As for this clone: Its antigen is unidentified.

PCR involved 60 Vbeta and 13 Jbeta primers. Only in-frame clones appear in the TCRdb table, and some are missing; sequencing was by immunoSEQ multiplex PCR. The sample has about 140,000 clones; about 80% are singletons. This TCR was recovered from a male donor in good health and CMV-seronegative. The rearrangement joins TRBV30 to TRBJ2-6; 7 bases agree with TRBD1. Sequencing was performed on PBMCs. This CDR3 reads CAWSRLNRGGANVLTF. The CDR3 region has the DNA TGTGCCTGGAGTCGACTCAACAGGGGTGGGGCCAACGTCCTGACTTTC.